The present entry profiles one T cell receptor (beta chain) with its context. The data were taken from a study of blood T cell repertoires in COVID-19. Study background: Italy, Spain and the United States were the sources of the convalescent and acute COVID-19 samples.

V lost 1 base, J lost 9 bases, and 3 bases stayed unmatched. Looked up from germline, CDR1 is MNHEY and CDR2 is SMNVEV (reference sequence). This CDR3 is built from 14 residues. Clones were sequenced by immunoSEQ multiplex PCR, and TCRdb holds only the in-frame ones, with some missing. The sample has approximately 180,000 clones, approximately 86% seen once; the top ten hold around 9.5%. The TCR originated in a woman older than 75 with acute or convalescent COVID-19. The sample consisted of peripheral blood. This rearrangement joins TRBV27 to TRBJ1-6; TRBD1 agrees at 7 bases. CDR3 sequence (DNA): TGTGCCAGCAGTTTATGGACAGGTAGTTCACCCCTCCACTTT. This codes for CASSLWTGSSPLHF.